The 18 T cell receptor beta chains below were found in one sample sequenced in a study of cytomegalovirus exposure and HLA in healthy donors. Sequencing used immunoSEQ multiplex PCR; TCRdb keeps in-frame clones, though not all of them. The sample lists about 160,000 clones, roughly 89% occurring once. The sequencing sample was made of PBMCs. All receptors derive from a man aged 18-30 years in good health and CMV-seropositive.

The chain joins TRBV19 to TRBJ2-1; TRBD2 matches 13 bases. Germline lookup yields CDR1 LNHDA and CDR2 SQIVND (reference sequence). The CDR3 has 15 amino acids. J was trimmed by 10 bases and V by 6 bases; bases with no gene match: 9. The CDR3 loop reads CASSTRTSGRGEQFF. The CDR3 DNA follows: TGTGCCAGTAGCACTCGGACTAGCGGGAGAGGCGAGCAGTTCTTC.

The chain recombines TRBV14 with TRBJ1-1; D is undetermined. Trimming took 4 bases from V and 3 from J, leaving 12 bases between them. This CDR3 spans 14 amino acids. From germline, CDR1 is SGHDN and CDR2 FVKESK. CDR3 sequence: CASSPDIFHTEAFF. The CDR3 nucleotides read TGTGCCAGCAGCCCCGACATATTTCACACTGAAGCTTTCTTT.

J is TRBJ2-1 and V is TRBV13; D is unresolved. The germline V and J ends were trimmed by 6 bases and 0 bases, with 12 bases remaining between them. This CDR3 region has 15 residues. Germline lookup yields CDR1 PRHDT and CDR2 FYEKMQ (reference sequence). Here the CDR3 DNA reads TGTGCCAGCAGAACTATTACTATCTCCTACAATGAGCAGTTCTTC. Encoded protein: CASRTITISYNEQFF.

The chain couples TRBV5-1 to TRBJ2-5, with 8 positions matching TRBD1. The trim removed 2 bases at V and 1 base at J, leaving 4 bases unmatched. Looked up from germline, CDR1 is SGHRS and CDR2 is YFSETQ. This CDR3 has 15 amino acids. Here the CDR3 DNA reads TGCGCCAGCAGCTTAGGACAGGGATCCCAAGAGACCCAGTACTTC. Protein: CASSLGQGSQETQYF.

This rearrangement joins TRBV4-2 to TRBJ2-7, with D possibly matching TRBD2 (5 bases). Germline V gene data show CDR1 as LGHNA and CDR2 as YNFKEQ. CDR3 length: 15 amino acids. Deletions cut 1 base from V and 5 bases from J, with 15 bases between. For the CDR3, the DNA is TGTGCCAGCAGCCAAGCCCATGGGAGAGAGGACGAGCAGTACTTC. Encoded protein: CASSQAHGREDEQYF.

The chain links TRBV7-3 to TRBJ2-2; the match to TRBD2 covers 11 bases. Germline CDR1 is SGHTA and CDR2 is FQGTGA. There are 16 residues in the CDR3. Trimming removed 5 bases from V and 4 bases from J; junction bases left unmatched: 6. CDR3 nucleotide sequence: TGTGCCAGCAGCCCACTAGCGGGAGAAGGCACCGGGGAGCTGTTTTTT. As protein: CASSPLAGEGTGELFF.

The V and J genes are TRBV5-6 and TRBJ2-7, with a possible D match to TRBD2 (6 bases). The V gene lost 3 bases and the J gene lost 1 base, with 20 bases spanning the gap. Germline lookup yields CDR1 SGHDT and CDR2 YYEEEE. This CDR3 region has 17 residues. For the CDR3, the DNA is TGTGCCAGCAGCTCAACCCTGGGGAGGCAAACGTCCTACGAGCAGTACTTC. Residues: CASSSTLGRQTSYEQYF. The full variable domain, with the rest looked up from reference TRBV5-6 and TRBJ2-7, is DAGVTQSPTHLIKTRGQQVTLRCSPKSGHDTVSWYQQALGQGPQFIFQYYEEEERQRGNFPDRFSGHQFPNYSSELNVNALLLGDSALYLCASSSTLGRQTSYEQYFGPGTRLTVT.

A word on this clone: The junction does not match germline at one end; this may be a read error. The V call is TRBV5-1, the J call TRBJ2-1, with TRBD2 matching 10 bases. CDR3 size: 14 residues. The germline V gene encodes CDR1 SGHRS and CDR2 YFSETQ. CDR3 residues: CASSAAGGYSEQFF. The CDR3 region has the DNA TGCGCCAGCAGCGCAGCGGGAGGGTACAGTGAGCAGTTCTTC. The full variable domain, in which reference TRBV5-1 and TRBJ2-1 provide the parts outside the CDR3, is KAGVTQTPRYLIKTRGQQVTLSCSPISGHRSVSWYQQTPGQGLQFLFEYFSETQRNKGNFPGRFSGRQFSNSRSEMNVSTLELGDSALYLCASSAAGGYSEQFFGPGTRLTVL.

The count of this clone is one. The CDR3 here is CASSPAGTSGGEQYF. CDR3 nucleotides: TGCGCCAGCAGCCCAGCCGGGACTAGCGGCGGCGAGCAGTACTTC. V gene TRBV4-1 combines with J gene TRBJ2-7; the match to TRBD2 covers 11 bases. Trimming removed 4 bases from V and 6 bases from J; junction bases left unmatched: 8. The CDR3 spans 15 residues. Germline-derived CDR1 and CDR2 are MGHRA and YSYEKL.

The chain employs TRBV5-6 and TRBJ1-1; 7 positions match TRBD1. The V gene's germline CDR1 is SGHDT and CDR2 YYEEEE. The CDR3 runs 14 residues. With V trimmed by 0 bases and J by 1 base, 0 bases remained unmatched. This CDR3 is CASSLAGGNTEAFF. CDR3 nucleotides: TGTGCCAGCAGCTTGGCAGGGGGGAACACTGAAGCTTTCTTT.

The chain joins TRBV29-1 to TRBJ2-5, with D perhaps TRBD2 (6 bases). This CDR3 contains 11 residues. CDR1 is SQVTM, CDR2 ANQGSEA, per germline. The CDR3 nucleotides read TGCAGAGTCGGGAGCCAAGAGACCCAGTACTTC. It yields the protein CRVGSQETQYF.

The chain recombines TRBV19 with TRBJ2-7, with 10 nucleotides matching TRBD2. The CDR3 runs to 16 residues. The germline CDR1 and CDR2 sequences are LNHDA and SQIVND (reference sequence). The trim removed 1 base at V and 6 bases at J, leaving 9 bases unmatched. The CDR3: CASSIALAGEGFEQYF. Here the CDR3 DNA reads TGTGCCAGTAGTATAGCCCTAGCGGGAGAGGGCTTCGAGCAGTACTTC.

The chain links TRBV6-5 to TRBJ2-7; D may be TRBD2 (7 bases). The CDR3 loop spans 15 amino acids. The V end lost 6 bases, the J end lost 4 bases, and 19 bases lay between the germline ends. From germline, CDR1 is MNHEY and CDR2 SVGAGI. CDR3 sequence reads: CASRSPRGARYEQYF. CDR3 sequence (DNA): TGTGCCAGCAGATCCCCCCGGGGGGCGCGGTACGAGCAGTACTTC.

This clone was observed a single time. The chain has TRBV9 and TRBJ2-3; tentative D call: TRBD2 (6 bases). CDR3 length: 15 residues. V lost 4 bases to trimming and J lost 1 base, with 13 bases between them. The germline V gene encodes CDR1 SGDLS and CDR2 YYNGEE. The CDR3 loop reads CASSPGTSGTDTQYF. The CDR3 coding sequence is TGTGCCAGCAGCCCCGGGACTTCAGGCACAGATACGCAGTATTTT. The variable domain in full, completed from reference TRBV9 and TRBJ2-3, reads DSGVTQTPKHLITATGQRVTLRCSPRSGDLSVYWYQQSLDQGLQFLIQYYNGEERAKGNILERFSAQQFPDLHSELNLSSLELGDSALYFCASSPGTSGTDTQYFGPGTRLTVL.

This rearrangement joins TRBV5-6 to TRBJ2-5; 8 bases line up with TRBD1. Looked up from germline, CDR1 is SGHDT and CDR2 is YYEEEE. The length of the CDR3 is 15 residues. Trimming at V came to 4 bases and at J to 1 base, leaving 6 bases not matched to a gene. The CDR3 protein is CASSTRGLLQETQYF. The CDR3 DNA sequence: TGTGCCAGCAGCACCAGGGGGCTACTCCAAGAGACCCAGTACTTC.

This rearrangement joins TRBV11-2 to TRBJ2-2, with D perhaps TRBD1 (5 bases). This CDR3 region has 18 residues. Trimming stripped 6 bases from V and 1 base from J, with 21 bases between. CDR1 is SGHAT and CDR2 is FQNNGV in the germline V gene. Here the CDR3 DNA reads TGTGCCAGCAGACCGATCCAGTGGGGCGGACGGAACACCGGGGAGCTGTTTTTT. It specifies CASRPIQWGGRNTGELFF.

This clone has just one count. This rearrangement joins TRBV5-1 to TRBJ1-1; D gene unclear. Trimming took off 4 bases at V and 4 bases at J, with 23 bases between the two ends. This CDR3 is 17 amino acids long. The germline gives CDR1 SGHRS, CDR2 YFSETQ. The CDR3 reads CASSQLRTFEWPTEAFF. The CDR3 DNA is TGCGCCAGCAGCCAATTAAGGACTTTTGAATGGCCCACTGAAGCTTTCTTT.

The CDR3 is CSVDRDLRETQYF. The CDR3 nucleotides read TGCAGCGTTGACAGGGATTTGAGAGAGACCCAGTACTTC. The V and J genes are TRBV29-1 and TRBJ2-5; D is possibly TRBD1 (5 bases). Germline V lookup: CDR1 SQVTM, CDR2 ANQGSEA. Trimming cost V 3 bases and J 4 bases, with 12 bases left between them. The CDR3 spans 13 residues. Supplemented by reference TRBV29-1 and TRBJ2-5, the full variable domain reads SAVISQKPSRDICQRGTSLTIQCQVDSQVTMMFWYRQQPGQSLTLIATANQGSEATYESGFVIDKFPISRPNLTFSTLTVSNMSPEDSSIYLCSVDRDLRETQYFGPGTRLLVL.